One sample yielded the 13 T cell receptor beta chains listed below, sequenced in a study of Ad26.COV2.S vaccination and SARS-CoV-2 variants. The table came from immunoSEQ multiplex PCR; TCRdb's copy has only in-frame clones and leaves some out. The sample consists of about 430,000 clones, 90% of them appearing once. Regarding treatment: around 19 received Ad26.COV2.S at low or high dose, single or two shots; about 5 received placebo; per-sample allocation not given. Collection of samples fell on day 63 after the first vaccine or placebo injection. The sample was peripheral blood, taken in a trial of Ad26.COV2.S vaccine versus placebo. These receptor sequences come from a person aged 18 to 65 who received the Ad26.COV2.S COVID-19 vaccine or a placebo.

The V call is TRBV19, the J call TRBJ1-6, with 9 bases matching TRBD1. The V segment lost 4 bases and the J segment 7 bases; nucleotides outside the gene matches: 5. Germline CDR1 is LNHDA and CDR2 is SQIVND (reference sequence). This CDR3 comprises 15 residues. CDR3 sequence (DNA): TGTGCCAGTAGTAGAGAGGACAGGGGAAATTCACCCCTCCACTTT. Protein: CASSREDRGNSPLHF.

The chain uses TRBV6-5 and TRBJ2-7, with 12 bases fitting TRBD1. J gave up 5 bases and V 1 base, and 3 bases lay outside the gene matches. Germline CDR1 is MNHEY and CDR2 is SVGAGI. This CDR3 has 15 residues. The CDR3 protein is CASSYFGTGGHEQYF. CDR3 nucleotides: TGTGCCAGCAGTTACTTTGGGACAGGGGGCCACGAGCAGTACTTC.

V is TRBV4-3 and J is TRBJ1-2; 8 bases agree with TRBD1. Germline V CDR1 and CDR2: LGHNA, YSLEER. Unmatched junction bases numbered 6, after V lost 0 bases and J lost 3 bases. The CDR3 spans 16 residues. CDR3 nucleotide sequence: TGCGCCAGCAGCCAAGATCCCAGGGGGCTGGACTATGGCTACACCTTC. Residues: CASSQDPRGLDYGYTF.

The V gene is TRBV24-1, the J gene TRBJ1-4, with TRBD1 matching over 9 bases. Germline assignment: CDR1 KGHDR and CDR2 SFDVKD. CDR3 size: 15 residues. The V and J ends lost 8 bases and 7 bases, in that order; junction bases with no gene match: 10. The CDR3 sequence: CATMHRDRVSEKLFF. CDR3 DNA sequence: TGTGCCACCATGCACCGGGACAGGGTGTCTGAAAAACTGTTTTTT.

The chain carries TRBV6-1 and TRBJ2-7; the D is unclear. CDR3 length: 11 residues. V was shortened by 5 bases and J by 11 bases, with 13 bases between the two germline ends. The germline gives CDR1 MNHNS, CDR2 SASEGT. CDR3 DNA: TGTGCCAGCAGTTTAGGTGGAGAAAAGTACTTC. The encoded protein is CASSLGGEKYF.

The table lists this clone with a few counts. J is TRBJ1-5 and V is TRBV4-1, with D uncertain. Germline V gene data show CDR1 as MGHRA and CDR2 as YSYEKL. V lost 5 bases, J lost 0 bases, and 11 bases lay in between. The CDR3 totals 15 residues. Written as DNA, the CDR3 is TGCGCCAGCAGCGCAGATCTGGGTAGCAATCAGCCCCAGCATTTT. This encodes CASSADLGSNQPQHF.

V is TRBV4-1 and J is TRBJ2-2; no reliable D call. Trimming took off 2 bases at V and 6 bases at J, with 4 bases between the two ends. The CDR3 extends over 12 amino acids. Germline CDR1 MGHRA, CDR2 YSYEKL. The CDR3 sequence: CASSQNPGELFF. The CDR3 DNA follows: TGCGCCAGCAGCCAAAATCCCGGGGAGCTGTTTTTT.

Here the CDR3 reads CASRRLLGGYTF. CDR3 DNA: TGTGCCAGTAGGAGACTACTCGGTGGCTACACCTTC. The J gene is TRBJ1-2, the V gene TRBV19, with unresolved D. V was trimmed by 6 bases and J by 7 bases, leaving 12 bases between them. This CDR3 comprises 12 residues. CDR1 and CDR2 from the germline V gene are LNHDA and SQIVND (reference sequence).

The count of this clone is one. The chain uses TRBV9 and TRBJ2-1; 8 nucleotides line up with TRBD1. There are 16 residues in the CDR3. From germline, CDR1 is SGDLS and CDR2 YYNGEE. The V segment lost 3 bases and the J segment 3 bases; nucleotides outside the gene matches: 8. As DNA, the CDR3 is TGTGCCAGCAGCGCGGTTACAGGGGGTTACTACAATGAGCAGTTCTTC. Translated, it gives CASSAVTGGYYNEQFF. Drawing the rest from reference TRBV9 and TRBJ2-1, the complete variable domain is DSGVTQTPKHLITATGQRVTLRCSPRSGDLSVYWYQQSLDQGLQFLIQYYNGEERAKGNILERFSAQQFPDLHSELNLSSLELGDSALYFCASSAVTGGYYNEQFFGPGTRLTVL.

Concerning this clone: Germline and junction disagree at one end, which may indicate a read error. V and J are TRBV7-6 and TRBJ2-1; 11 nucleotides align to TRBD2. This CDR3 spans 15 amino acids. Germline loops: CDR1 SGHVS, CDR2 FNYEAQ. The DNA for the CDR3 is TGTGCCAGCAGCCTAGCGGGAGGATTCTACAATGAGCAGTTCTTC. It translates to CASSLAGGFYNEQFF.

This clone was counted a single time. The chain carries TRBV2 and TRBJ1-2; 8 bases are shared with TRBD1. This CDR3 has 13 residues. Unmatched junction bases numbered 1, after V lost 5 bases and J lost 2 bases. Germline CDR1 SNHLY, CDR2 FYNNEI. CDR3 in DNA: TGTGCCAGCAGTCGGGACAGGAACTATGGCTACACCTTC. Translation gives CASSRDRNYGYTF.

CDR3 in DNA: TGCAGCGTTGGTAGACTAGCGGGATTGAAGGGATCCTACAATGAGCAGTTCTTC. It encodes CSVGRLAGLKGSYNEQFF. The chain joins TRBV29-1 to TRBJ2-1, with TRBD2 matching over 11 bases. The germline V gene has CDR1 SQVTM and CDR2 ANQGSEA. J lost 1 base, V lost 4 bases, and 12 bases had no gene match. There are 18 residues in the CDR3.

This clone was recorded only once. This sequence joins TRBV30 and TRBJ2-7, with 7 nucleotides matching TRBD2. V was clipped by 5 bases and J by 5 bases; unmatched bases: 9. Germline V gene lookup returns CDR1 GTSNPN and CDR2 SVGIG (reference sequence). The CDR3 consists of 13 residues. DNA of the CDR3: TGTGCCTGGGGTTTTGGCGCGGGAGACGAGCAGTACTTC. Translation: CAWGFGAGDEQYF. The variable domain in full, with the rest retrieved from reference TRBV30 and TRBJ2-7, is SQTIHQWPATLVQPVGSPLSLECTVEGTSNPNLYWYRQAAGRGLQLLFYSVGIGQISSEVPQNLSASRPQDRQFILSSKKLLLSDSGFYLCAWGFGAGDEQYFGPGTRLTVT.